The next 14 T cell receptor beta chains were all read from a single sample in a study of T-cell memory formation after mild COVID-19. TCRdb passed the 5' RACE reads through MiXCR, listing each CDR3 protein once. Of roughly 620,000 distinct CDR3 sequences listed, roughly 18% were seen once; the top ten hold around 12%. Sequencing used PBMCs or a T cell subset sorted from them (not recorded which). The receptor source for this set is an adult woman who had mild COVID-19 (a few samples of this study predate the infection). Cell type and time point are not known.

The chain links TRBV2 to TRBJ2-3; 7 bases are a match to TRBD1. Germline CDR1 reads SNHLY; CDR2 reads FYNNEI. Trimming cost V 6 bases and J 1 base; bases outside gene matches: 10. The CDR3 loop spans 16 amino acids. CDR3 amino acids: CASRPLRGQRTDTQYF. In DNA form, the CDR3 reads TGTGCCAGCAGACCTCTTAGGGGACAGCGCACAGATACGCAGTATTTT.

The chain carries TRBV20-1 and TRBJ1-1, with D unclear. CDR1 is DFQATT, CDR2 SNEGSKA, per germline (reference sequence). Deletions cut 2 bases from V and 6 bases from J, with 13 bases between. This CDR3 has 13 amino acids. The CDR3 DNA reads TGCAGTGCTAGATGGGCCCGTGAAGCTGAAGCTTTCTTT. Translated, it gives CSARWAREAEAFF.

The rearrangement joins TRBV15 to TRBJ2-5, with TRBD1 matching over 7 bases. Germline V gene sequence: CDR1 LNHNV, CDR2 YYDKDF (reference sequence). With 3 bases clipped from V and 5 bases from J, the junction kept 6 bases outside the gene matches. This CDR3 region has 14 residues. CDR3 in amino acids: CATSRTGFGETQYF. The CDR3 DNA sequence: TGTGCCACCAGCAGGACAGGGTTTGGGGAGACCCAGTACTTC.

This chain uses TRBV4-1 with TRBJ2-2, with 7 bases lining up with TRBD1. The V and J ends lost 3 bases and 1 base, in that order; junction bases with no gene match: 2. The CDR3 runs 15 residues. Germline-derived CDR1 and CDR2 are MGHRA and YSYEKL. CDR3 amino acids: CASSQGTENTGELFF. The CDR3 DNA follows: TGCGCCAGCAGCCAGGGGACAGAGAACACCGGGGAGCTGTTTTTT.

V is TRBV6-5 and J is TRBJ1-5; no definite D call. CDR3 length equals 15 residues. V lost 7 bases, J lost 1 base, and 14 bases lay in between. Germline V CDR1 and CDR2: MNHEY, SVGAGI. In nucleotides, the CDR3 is TGTGCCAGCAAATTACTGGATCGGAGCAATCAGCCCCAGCATTTT. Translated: CASKLLDRSNQPQHF.

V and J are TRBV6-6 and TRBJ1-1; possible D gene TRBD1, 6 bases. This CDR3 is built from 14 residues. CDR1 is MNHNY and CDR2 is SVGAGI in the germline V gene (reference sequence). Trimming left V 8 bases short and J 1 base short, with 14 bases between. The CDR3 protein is CASRGGTPNTEAFF. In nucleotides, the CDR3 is TGTGCCAGCCGAGGTGGGACACCGAACACTGAAGCTTTCTTT.

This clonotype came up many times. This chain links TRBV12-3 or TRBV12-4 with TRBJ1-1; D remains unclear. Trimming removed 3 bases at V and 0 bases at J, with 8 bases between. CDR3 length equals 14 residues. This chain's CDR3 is CASSFGLMNTEAFF. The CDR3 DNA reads TGTGCCAGCAGTTTTGGGCTCATGAACACTGAAGCTTTCTTT.

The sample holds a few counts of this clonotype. The CDR3 region has the DNA TGTGCCAGCAGTTCCATAGCGCCACCAAACACTGAAGCTTTCTTT. This encodes CASSSIAPPNTEAFF. This chain links TRBV7-9 with TRBJ1-1; D remains ambiguous. Per the germline V gene, CDR1 is SEHNR and CDR2 is FQNEAQ (reference sequence). Trimming took off 6 bases at V and 2 bases at J, with 16 bases between the two ends. CDR3 length: 15 residues.

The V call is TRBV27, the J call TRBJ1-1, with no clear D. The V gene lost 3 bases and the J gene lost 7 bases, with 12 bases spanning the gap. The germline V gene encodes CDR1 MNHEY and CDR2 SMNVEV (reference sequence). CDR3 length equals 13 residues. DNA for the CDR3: TGTGCCAGCAGTTTCACTCGGCGGAATGAAGCTTTCTTT. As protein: CASSFTRRNEAFF.

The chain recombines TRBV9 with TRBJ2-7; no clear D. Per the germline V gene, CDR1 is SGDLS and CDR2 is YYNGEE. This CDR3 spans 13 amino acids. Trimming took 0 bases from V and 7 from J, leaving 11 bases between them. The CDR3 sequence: CASSVVPEREQYF. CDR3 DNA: TGTGCCAGCAGCGTAGTCCCAGAGAGAGAGCAGTACTTC. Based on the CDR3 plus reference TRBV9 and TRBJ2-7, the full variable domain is DSGVTQTPKHLITATGQRVTLRCSPRSGDLSVYWYQQSLDQGLQFLIQYYNGEERAKGNILERFSAQQFPDLHSELNLSSLELGDSALYFCASSVVPEREQYFGPGTRLTVT.

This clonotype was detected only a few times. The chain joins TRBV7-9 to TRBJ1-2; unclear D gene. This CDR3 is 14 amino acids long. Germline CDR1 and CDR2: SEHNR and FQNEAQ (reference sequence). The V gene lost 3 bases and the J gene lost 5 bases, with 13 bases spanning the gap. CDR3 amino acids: CASSLNPEPYGYTF. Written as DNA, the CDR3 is TGTGCCAGCAGCTTGAATCCCGAGCCTTATGGCTACACCTTC.

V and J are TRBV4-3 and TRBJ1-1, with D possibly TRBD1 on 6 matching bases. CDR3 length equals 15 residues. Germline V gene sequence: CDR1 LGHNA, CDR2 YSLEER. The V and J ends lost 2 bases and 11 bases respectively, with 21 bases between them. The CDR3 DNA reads TGCGCCAGCAGCCAAACGACGGGCCAGGGGTCGCGTGCTTTCTTT. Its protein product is CASSQTTGQGSRAFF.

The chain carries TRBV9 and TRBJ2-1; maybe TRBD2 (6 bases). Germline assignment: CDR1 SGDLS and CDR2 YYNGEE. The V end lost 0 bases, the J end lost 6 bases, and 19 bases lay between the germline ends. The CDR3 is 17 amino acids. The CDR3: CASSVASARLSGNEQFF. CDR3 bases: TGTGCCAGCAGCGTAGCTAGCGCCCGATTGAGTGGCAATGAGCAGTTCTTC.

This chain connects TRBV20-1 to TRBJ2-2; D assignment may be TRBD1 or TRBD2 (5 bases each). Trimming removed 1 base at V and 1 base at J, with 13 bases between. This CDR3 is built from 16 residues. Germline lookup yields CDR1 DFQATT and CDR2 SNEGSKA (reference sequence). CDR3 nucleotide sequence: TGCAGTGCTAGAGGCCTCGGGACCGAGAACACCGGGGAGCTGTTTTTT. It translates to CSARGLGTENTGELFF.